The 3 T cell receptor beta chains reported below all come from one sample, sequenced in a study of cytomegalovirus exposure and HLA in healthy donors. PCR was performed using 60 Vbeta and 13 Jbeta primers. Sequencing was performed with immunoSEQ multiplex PCR; in TCRdb, only in-frame clones are kept and a portion is missing. The sample shows around 160,000 clones, 65% to 85% of them seen only once. Specimen: PBMCs. The receptor source for this set is a woman between 40 and 50 years old in good health and CMV-seropositive.

This chain joins TRBV18 and TRBJ2-7; 11 bases are a match to TRBD1. J lost 5 bases, V lost 5 bases, and 8 bases had no gene match. CDR3 length: 15 amino acids. The germline CDR1 and CDR2 sequences are KGHSH and LQKENI. CDR3 DNA sequence: TGTGCCAGCTCAAACCCCGGGACAGGGGGTAACGAGCAGTACTTC. This encodes CASSNPGTGGNEQYF.

The chain recombines TRBV19 with TRBJ1-2; D possibly corresponds to TRBD1 (6 bases). The CDR3 is 15 amino acids. V was pared by 3 bases and J by 1 base, with 12 bases between. Germline loops: CDR1 LNHDA, CDR2 SQIVND (reference sequence). DNA of the CDR3: TGTGCCAGTAGTATTCACAGGGAGCATAACTATGGCTACACCTTC. Its protein product is CASSIHREHNYGYTF.

This sequence joins TRBV5-4 and TRBJ2-6; D might be TRBD1 (7 bases). This CDR3 region has 16 residues. Trimming took off 3 bases at V and 0 bases at J, with 10 bases between the two ends. Per the germline V gene, CDR1 is SGHNT and CDR2 is YYREEE (reference sequence). The CDR3 DNA is TGTGCCAGCAGCTCCCAGGGGGGCTCTGGGGCCAACGTCCTGACTTTC. It specifies CASSSQGGSGANVLTF.